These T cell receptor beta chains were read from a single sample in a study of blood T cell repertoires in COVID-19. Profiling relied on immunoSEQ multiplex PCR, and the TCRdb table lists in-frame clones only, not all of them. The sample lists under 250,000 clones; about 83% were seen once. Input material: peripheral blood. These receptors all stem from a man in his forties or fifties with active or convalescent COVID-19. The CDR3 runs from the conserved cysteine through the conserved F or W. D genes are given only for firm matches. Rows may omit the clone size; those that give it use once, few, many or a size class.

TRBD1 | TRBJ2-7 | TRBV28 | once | TGTGCCAGCAGCCCGACTGAACAGGGGCGACACGAGCAGTACTTC | CASSPTEQGRHEQYF
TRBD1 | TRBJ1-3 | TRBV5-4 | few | TGTGCCAGCAGCCCGGCCGGGGACAGAGGCTCTGGAAACACCATATATTTT | CASSPAGDRGSGNTIYF
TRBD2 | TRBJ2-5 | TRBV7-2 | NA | TGTGCCAGCAGCAATGGTCGAGCGGGGGGGCAAGAGACCCAGTACTTC | CASSNGRAGGQETQYF
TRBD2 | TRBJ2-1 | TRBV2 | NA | TGTGCCAGCACTAGCGGGGGGGGCTGGAAGTTCTTC | CASTSGGGWKFF
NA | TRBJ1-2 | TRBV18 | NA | TGTGCCAGCTCCCGTAACTCGGGACAAGATGGCTACACCTTC | CASSRNSGQDGYTF
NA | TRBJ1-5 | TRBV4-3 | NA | TGCGCCAGCAGCCAAGGGTACAGTAGCAATCAGCCCCAGCATTTT | CASSQGYSSNQPQHF
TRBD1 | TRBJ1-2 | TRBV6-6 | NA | TGTGCCAGCAGACCTCGGACAGGGAAAGGTTATGGCTACACCTTC | CASRPRTGKGYGYTF
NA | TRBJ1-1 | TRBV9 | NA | TGTGCCAGCAGCGTAGCGGAGGGTGAAGCTTTCTTT | CASSVAEGEAFF
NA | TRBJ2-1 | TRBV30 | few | TGTGCCTGGAGTGTAACCCAGGGCAATGAGCAGTTCTTC | CAWSVTQGNEQFF
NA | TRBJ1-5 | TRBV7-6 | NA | TGTGCCAGCAGCTTGGGGGGTGAAGGCAATCAGCCCCAGCATTTT | CASSLGGEGNQPQHF
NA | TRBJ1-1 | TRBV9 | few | TGTGCCAGCAGCGTAGGGACTTTAAAGAACACTGAAGCTTTCTTT | CASSVGTLKNTEAFF
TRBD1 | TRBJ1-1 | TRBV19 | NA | TGTGCCAGTAGTATAGTGGGGACAGGAACAAACACTGAAGCTTTCTTT | CASSIVGTGTNTEAFF
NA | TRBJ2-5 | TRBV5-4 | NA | TGTGCCAGCAGCTCCCTCTCCGGGAACCAAGAGACCCAGTACTTC | CASSSLSGNQETQYF
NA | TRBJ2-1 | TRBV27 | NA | TGTGCCAGCAGTTTATCGCGACCCGGCCAGAGGTACAATGAGCAGTTCTTC | CASSLSRPGQRYNEQFF
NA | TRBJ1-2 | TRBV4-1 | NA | TGCGCCAGCAGCTCCCCTGGGAGGGGTAACTATGGCTACACCTTC | CASSSPGRGNYGYTF
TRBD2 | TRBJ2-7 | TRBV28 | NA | TGTGCCAGCAGTCCACGACTAGCGGACTCCTACGAGCAGTACTTC | CASSPRLADSYEQYF
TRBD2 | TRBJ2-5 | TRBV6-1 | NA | TGTGCCAGCAGTGCGCTCGTAGCCGGGACTAGCGGGGGGGCCGCGCAGACCCAGTACTTC | CASSALVAGTSGGAAQTQYF
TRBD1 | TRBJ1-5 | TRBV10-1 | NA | TGCGCCAGCAGGGTGGACAGGGTGGACCAGCCCCAGCATTTT | CASRVDRVDQPQHF
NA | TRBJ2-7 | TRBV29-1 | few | TGCAGCGCCAACGTTGGGGCCCGCACCTACGAGCAGTACTTC | CSANVGARTYEQYF
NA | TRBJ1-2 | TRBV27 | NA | TGTGCCAGCAGTGAAACGACAGAAAACCCTTGGTATGGCTACACCTTC | CASSETTENPWYGYTF
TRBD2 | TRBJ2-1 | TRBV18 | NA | TGTGCCAGCTCATCCACCCCCGGGACTAGCCCAGTCAATGAGCAGTTCTTC | CASSSTPGTSPVNEQFF
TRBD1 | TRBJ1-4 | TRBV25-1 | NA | TGTGCCAGCAGTTCCTATCCCGGGACAGGGGCTTTGAATGAAAAACTGTTTTTT | CASSSYPGTGALNEKLFF
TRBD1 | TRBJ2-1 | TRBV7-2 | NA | TGTGCCAGCAGCCAACAGGGGGCGCGTAACAATGAGCAGTTCTTC | CASSQQGARNNEQFF
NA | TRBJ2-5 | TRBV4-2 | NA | TGTGCCAGCAGCCAAGAAGGGGACAAAGGAGAGACCCAGTACTTC | CASSQEGDKGETQYF
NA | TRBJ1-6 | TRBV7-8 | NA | TGTGCCAGCAGCGGAGCTCGGGGGGGCCTAAATTCACCCCTCCACTTT | CASSGARGGLNSPLHF
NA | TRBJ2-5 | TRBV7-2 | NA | TGTGCCAGCAGCTTAGCGGGGGGGCCGGAGACCCAGTACTTC | CASSLAGGPETQYF
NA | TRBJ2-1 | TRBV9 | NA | TGTGCCAGCAGCGCCTTTGCAGGTGAGATCAATGAGCAGTTCTTC | CASSAFAGEINEQFF
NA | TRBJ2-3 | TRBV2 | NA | TGTGCCAGCAGTGTTTTACACACAGATACGCAGTATTTT | CASSVLHTDTQYF
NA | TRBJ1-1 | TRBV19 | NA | TGTGCCAGTAGGGCGTTTGGGACAACAAACACTGAAGCTTTCTTT | CASRAFGTTNTEAFF
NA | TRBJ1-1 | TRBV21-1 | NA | TGTGCCAGCAGCAAAGGGGCCAGACAACACCTACAGAACACTGAAGCTTTCTTT | CASSKGARQHLQNTEAFF
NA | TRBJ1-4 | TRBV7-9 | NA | TGTGCCAGCAGCGTATCAGGGGAGGGGAACGAAAAACTGTTTTTT | CASSVSGEGNEKLFF
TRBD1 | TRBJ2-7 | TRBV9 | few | TGTGCCAGCAGCGTTGGGACAGGGAGCTCCTACGAGCAGTACTTC | CASSVGTGSSYEQYF
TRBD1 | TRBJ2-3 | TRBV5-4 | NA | TGTGCCAGCAGCTCACCGGACAGGCGTGCGGATACGCAGTATTTT | CASSSPDRRADTQYF
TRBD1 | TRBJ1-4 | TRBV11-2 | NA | TGTGCCAGCAGTTTTGGACAGGGGATATGTGAAAAACTGTTTTTT | CASSFGQGICEKLFF
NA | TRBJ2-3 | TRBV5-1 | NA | TGCGCCAGCAGCTTCGGTCAATTGAGCGTGACAGATACGCAGTATTTT | CASSFGQLSVTDTQYF
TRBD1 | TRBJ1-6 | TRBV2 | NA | TGTGCCAGCAGTGAAGGGTCAGGGGGCGTGAATTCACCCCTCCACTTT | CASSEGSGGVNSPLHF
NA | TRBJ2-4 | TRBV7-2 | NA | TGTGCCAGCAGCCGGGACTTTACTAGCCGGGGCATTCAGTACTTC | CASSRDFTSRGIQYF
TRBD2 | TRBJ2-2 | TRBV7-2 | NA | TGTGCCAGCAGCTTGAGCGGTGCGGGGGTTGGCGGGGAGCTGTTTTTT | CASSLSGAGVGGELFF
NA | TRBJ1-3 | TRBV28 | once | TGTGCCAGCAGCGAACCGCCTGGGAGCTCTGGAAACACCATATATTTT | CASSEPPGSSGNTIYF
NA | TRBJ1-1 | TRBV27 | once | TGTGCCAGCAGTTACCCGACAGTTATGAACACTGAAGCTTTCTTT | CASSYPTVMNTEAFF
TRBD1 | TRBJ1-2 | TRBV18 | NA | TGTGCCAGCTCGGCAGGGGGCGGCGGCTACACCTTC | CASSAGGGGYTF
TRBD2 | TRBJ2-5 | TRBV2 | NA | TGTGCCAGCAGTTCCGGACTAGCGGGGCCTGAAGAGACCCAGTACTTC | CASSSGLAGPEETQYF
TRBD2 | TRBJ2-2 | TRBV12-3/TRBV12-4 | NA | TGTGCCAGCTCAAGCCGGACTAGTCGGGAGCTGTTTTTT | CASSSRTSRELFF
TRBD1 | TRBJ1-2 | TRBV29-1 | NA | TGCAGCGCCACAACAGGGGGTGCTGGCTATGGCTACACCTTC | CSATTGGAGYGYTF
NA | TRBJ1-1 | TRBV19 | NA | TGTGCCAGTAGTTCACAGGGTGGTGGGACTGAAGCTTTCTTT | CASSSQGGGTEAFF
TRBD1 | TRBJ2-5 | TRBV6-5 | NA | TGTGCCAGCAGCCCCGACAGGGAGGAGACCCAGTACTTC | CASSPDREETQYF
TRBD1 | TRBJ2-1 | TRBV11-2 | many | TGTGCCAGCAGCGCTACAGGGGGCCTTTCCTCCTACAATGAGCAGTTCTTC | CASSATGGLSSYNEQFF
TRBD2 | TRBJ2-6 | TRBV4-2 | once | TGTGCCAGCAGCCAATCAGCAGCGGGAGTCTCTGGGGCCAACGTCCTGACTTTC | CASSQSAAGVSGANVLTF